Given below is one T cell receptor (beta chain) in context. The germline V gene has CDR1 MNHEY and CDR2 SMNVEV (reference sequence). CDR3 length: 16 residues. The V gene lost 6 bases and the J gene lost 3 bases, with 19 bases spanning the gap. These data are taken from a study of T cell responses to AZD1222 COVID-19 vaccine. Data came from immunoSEQ multiplex PCR; TCRdb stores just in-frame clones and leaves some out. The sample contains 100,000 to 150,000 clones, less than 95% of which appear only once. The sequence derives from an adult in good health. The chain recombines TRBV27 with TRBJ2-3; tentatively, D is TRBD1 or TRBD2 (6 bases each). The sequencing used peripheral blood, collected on day 0 of MenACWY control vaccination. The CDR3 here is CASSRNRDWGTDTQYF. DNA of the CDR3: TGTGCCAGCAGCCGGAACAGGGACTGGGGTACAGATACGCAGTATTTT.